This T cell receptor beta chain comes out of a study of shared clonotypes between healthy human individuals (dated by TCRdb to 2018 to 2020). Describing the broader study: The cohort included three men and a couple of women between 18 and 49 years of age. Per donor, leukapheresis produced somewhere between about 0.85 and 10 billion PBMCs. Different laboratories and diverse techniques were used to prepare libraries and sequence TCR repertoires, to increase sequencing depth and limit assay-specific biases. The study deeply sequenced blood TCR repertoires of about five healthy adults to estimate repertoire size and the extent of clonotype sharing between individuals. For each donor, three plates each were used for CD4 naive and CD4 memory, two plates were used for CD8 naive, and one plate was used for CD8 memory.

Using the deep immunoSEQ assay, multiplex PCR amplified TCR CDR3 regions from genomic DNA. For each cell subset, the extracted genomic DNA was distributed evenly across all wells of several immunoSEQ 96-well plates, and each plate served as one replicate. For sorted subsets, about 210 ng of genomic DNA, equivalent to some 30,000 T cell genomes, went into each replicate PCR. Purified libraries were measured with a Qubit 3.0 fluorometer, size-checked on a Bioanalyzer 2100, and measured again with the KAPA Library Quantification kit. A separate single-read 150-cycle Illumina NextSeq 550 flow cell was used to sequence each immunoSEQ 96-well plate. The original pipeline was this. Because only junctional sequences without quality scores were contained in the immunoSEQ output, filtering matching that applied to full-length reads could not be performed. Sequences were annotated with PyIR, a Python wrapper for IgBLAST v1.9, using IMGT germline references to assign V/J genes and CDR3. Reads were removed for weak V/J assignments (E-value above 1e-6), missing CDR3, stop codons, out-of-frame junctions, or ambiguous translated residues. A V3J clonotype was defined by an identical inferred V gene, J gene, and CDR3 amino acid sequence. Percentage overlap between repertoires was computed as shared unique clonotypes divided by the size of the smaller repertoire. Repertoire richness was assessed with RTK rarefaction, the Chao1 estimator, and Recon v2.1 estimates of unobserved clonotypes. Generation probabilities for all TCRbeta clonotypes obtained by the gDNA method from four donors were computed using OLGA. The immuneACCESS repertoire file appears here via TCRdb, limited to in-frame rearrangements. These files lack a portion of the clones; in checked studies, under half of the deficit traces to unresolved V genes, and the cause of the others is not known. D and trimming were read from the DNA, whereas the V and J calls and clone size are those reported in that table. The sample has roughly 2,500,000 clones on record, approximately 94% of them singletons. Jointly, the top ten make up about 0.39% of the sample.

Turning to this clone: This clone's antigen is unknown. It has no much larger one-base neighbor in the sample; base qualities were not kept.

The donors were healthy, HIV-negative adults with no recently reported acute infections or vaccinations. Every donor was a Caucasian adult living in Nashville, Tennessee, USA. CD4+ T cells were enriched by magnetic negative selection; naive cells were then positively selected on CD45RA, and the negative fraction formed the memory subset. Blood was collected by leukapheresis, and PBMCs were isolated by Ficoll-Histopaque density gradient centrifugation and then cryopreserved in liquid nitrogen vapor phase. Purity and quantity of every magnetically sorted T cell population were checked by analytical flow cytometry. Genomic DNA was isolated from each sorted fraction and quantified by UV absorbance on a Nanodrop 2000c. Findings and caveats that apply to the study as a whole: Compared with non-shared clonotypes, clonotypes shared by all four sorted-subset donors had higher generation probabilities. Rarefaction of sorted-subset datasets indicated incomplete sequencing despite the large sequencing depth. Sampling was limited to blood, and TCR repertoires in tissue likely differ from TCR repertoires in blood. Across a few donors, around 5.4% of naive CD4, around 3.3% of naive CD8, 2% to 2.5% of memory CD4, and roughly 0.4% of memory CD8 clonotypes were shared. The genetic and exposure-history diversity represented was limited by the small number of donors. Naive subsets generally had larger estimated clonotype richness than memory subsets did. Pairwise subsampling indicated that sequencing depth was expected to affect the degree of clonotype sharing among donors.

The germline V gene encodes CDR1 SQVTM and CDR2 ANQGSEA. The CDR3 numbers 12 residues from cysteine through phenylalanine. Just CDR3 DNA is preserved here, 36 bases in frame from base 1. V trim: 6 bases; J trim: 4 bases; unmatched bases: 5. Source material: naive CD4+ T cells from PBMCs. The cell subset or site label, as the study defines it: CD45RA+ positively selected. The clonotype originates from a man aged 18 to 29 in good health. Some clones in this sample may be carry-over from other donors' samples. This chain is built from TRBV29-1 and TRBJ1-2; the junction holds 7 bases that match TRBD1. CDR3 region: CSVEGDSYGYTF. In nucleotides, the sequence is TGCAGCGTGGAGGGGGACAGCTATGGCTACACCTTC.